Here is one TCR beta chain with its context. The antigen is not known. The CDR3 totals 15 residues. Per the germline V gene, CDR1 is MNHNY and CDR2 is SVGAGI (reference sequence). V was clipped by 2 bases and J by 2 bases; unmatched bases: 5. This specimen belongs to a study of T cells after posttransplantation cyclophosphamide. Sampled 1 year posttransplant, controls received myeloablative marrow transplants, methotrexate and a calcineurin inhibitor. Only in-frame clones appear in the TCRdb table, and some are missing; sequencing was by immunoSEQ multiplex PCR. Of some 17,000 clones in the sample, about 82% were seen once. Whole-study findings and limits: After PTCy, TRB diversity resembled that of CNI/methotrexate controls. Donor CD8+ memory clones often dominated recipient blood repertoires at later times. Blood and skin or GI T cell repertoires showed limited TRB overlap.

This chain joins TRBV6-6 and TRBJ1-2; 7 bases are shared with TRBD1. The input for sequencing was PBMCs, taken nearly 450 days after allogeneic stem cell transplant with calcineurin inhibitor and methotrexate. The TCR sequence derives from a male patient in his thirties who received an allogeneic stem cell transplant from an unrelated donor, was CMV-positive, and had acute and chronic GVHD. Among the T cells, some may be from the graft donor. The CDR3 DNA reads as TGTGCCAGCAGTTACGCGACAGGGAAGAACTATGGCTACACCTTC. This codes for CASSYATGKNYGYTF.